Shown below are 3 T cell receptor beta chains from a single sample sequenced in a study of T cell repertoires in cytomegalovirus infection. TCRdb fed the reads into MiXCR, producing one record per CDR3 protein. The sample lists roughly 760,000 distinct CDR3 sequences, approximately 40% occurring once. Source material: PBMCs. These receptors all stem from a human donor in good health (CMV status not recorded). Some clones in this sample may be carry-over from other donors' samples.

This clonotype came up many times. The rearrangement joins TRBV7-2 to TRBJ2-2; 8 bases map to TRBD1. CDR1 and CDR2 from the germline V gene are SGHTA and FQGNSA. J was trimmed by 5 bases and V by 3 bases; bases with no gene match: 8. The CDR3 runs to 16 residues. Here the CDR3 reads CASSLGTGGRTGELFF. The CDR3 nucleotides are TGTGCCAGCAGCTTGGGGACAGGCGGGCGAACCGGGGAGCTGTTTTTT.

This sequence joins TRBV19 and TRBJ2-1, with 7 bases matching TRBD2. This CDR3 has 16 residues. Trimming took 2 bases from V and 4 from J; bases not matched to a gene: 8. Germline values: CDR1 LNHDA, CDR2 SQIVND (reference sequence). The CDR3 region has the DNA TGTGCCAGTAGTATACCCCTAGCGGACCCTTACAATGAGCAGTTCTTC. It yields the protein CASSIPLADPYNEQFF.

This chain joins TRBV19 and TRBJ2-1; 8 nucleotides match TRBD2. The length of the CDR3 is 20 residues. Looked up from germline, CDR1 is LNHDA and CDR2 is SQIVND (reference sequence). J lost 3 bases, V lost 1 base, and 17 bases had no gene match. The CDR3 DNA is TGTGCCAGTAGTATAGGGGCTTTCAGCGGGAGTTCAAATGACTACAATGAGCAGTTCTTC. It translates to CASSIGAFSGSSNDYNEQFF. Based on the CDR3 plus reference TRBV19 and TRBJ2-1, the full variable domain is DGGITQSPKYLFRKEGQNVTLSCEQNLNHDAMYWYRQDPGQGLRLIYYSQIVNDFQKGDIAEGYSVSREKKESFPLTVTSAQKNPTAFYLCASSIGAFSGSSNDYNEQFFGPGTRLTVL.